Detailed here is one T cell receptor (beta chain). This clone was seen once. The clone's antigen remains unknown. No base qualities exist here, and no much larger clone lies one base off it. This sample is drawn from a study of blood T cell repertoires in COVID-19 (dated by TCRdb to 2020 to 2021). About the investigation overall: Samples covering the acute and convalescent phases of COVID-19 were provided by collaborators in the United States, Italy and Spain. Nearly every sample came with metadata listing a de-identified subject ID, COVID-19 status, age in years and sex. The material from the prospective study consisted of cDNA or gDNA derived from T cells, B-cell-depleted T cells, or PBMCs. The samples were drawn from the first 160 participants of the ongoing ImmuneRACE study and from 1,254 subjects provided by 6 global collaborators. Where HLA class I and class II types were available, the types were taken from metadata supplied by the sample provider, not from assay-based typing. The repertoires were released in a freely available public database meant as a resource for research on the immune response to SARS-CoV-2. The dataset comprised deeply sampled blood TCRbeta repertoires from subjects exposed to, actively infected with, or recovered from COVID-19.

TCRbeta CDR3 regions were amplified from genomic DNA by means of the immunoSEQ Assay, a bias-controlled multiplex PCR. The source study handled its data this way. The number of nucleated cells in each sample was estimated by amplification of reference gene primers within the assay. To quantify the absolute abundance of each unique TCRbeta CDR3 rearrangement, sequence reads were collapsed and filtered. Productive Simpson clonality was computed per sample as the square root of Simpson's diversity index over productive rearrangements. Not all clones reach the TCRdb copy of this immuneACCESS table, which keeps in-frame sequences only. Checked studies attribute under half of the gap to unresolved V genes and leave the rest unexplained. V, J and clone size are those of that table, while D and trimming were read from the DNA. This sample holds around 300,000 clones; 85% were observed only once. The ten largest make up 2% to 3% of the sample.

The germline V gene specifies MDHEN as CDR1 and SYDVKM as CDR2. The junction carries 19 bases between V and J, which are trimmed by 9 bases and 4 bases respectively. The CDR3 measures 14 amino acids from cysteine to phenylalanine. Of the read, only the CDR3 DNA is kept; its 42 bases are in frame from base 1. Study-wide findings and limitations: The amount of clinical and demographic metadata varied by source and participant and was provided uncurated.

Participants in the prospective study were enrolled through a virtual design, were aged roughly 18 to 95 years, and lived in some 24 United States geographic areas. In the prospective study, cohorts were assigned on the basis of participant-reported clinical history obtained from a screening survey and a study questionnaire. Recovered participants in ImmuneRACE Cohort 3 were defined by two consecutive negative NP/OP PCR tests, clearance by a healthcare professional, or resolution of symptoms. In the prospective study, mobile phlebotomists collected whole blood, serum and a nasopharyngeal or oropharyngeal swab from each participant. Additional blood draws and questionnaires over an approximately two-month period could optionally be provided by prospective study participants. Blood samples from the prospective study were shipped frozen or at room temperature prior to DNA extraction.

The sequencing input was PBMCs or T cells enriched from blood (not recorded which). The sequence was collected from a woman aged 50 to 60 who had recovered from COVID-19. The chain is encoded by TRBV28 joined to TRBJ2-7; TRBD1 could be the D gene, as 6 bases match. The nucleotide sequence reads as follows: TGTGCCAGTGAACAATCCGGGACACCGTACGAGCAGTACTTC. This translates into CASEQSGTPYEQYF.